The following is a T cell receptor beta chain sequence with its context. The antigen this receptor binds is unknown. No quality values exist for individual bases; no much larger clone is one base distant. Via the germline V gene, CDR1 is SGHAT and CDR2 FQNNGV. Including cysteine and phenylalanine, the CDR3 has 14 amino acids. Left in the record is the CDR3 DNA by itself, 42 bases read in frame from the first base. Trimming removed 5 bases from V and 7 bases from J; the gene matches leave 5 bases unexplained. For the CD8 naive samples, CD45RO-negative cells were positively selected for CCR7, yielding a CD45RA+CCR7+ population from which TemRA cells were excluded. The donors were healthy, HIV-negative adults who had no recently reported acute infections or vaccinations. Every donor was a Caucasian adult residing in Nashville, Tennessee, USA. After blood collection by leukapheresis, PBMCs were isolated using Ficoll-Histopaque density gradient centrifugation and then cryopreserved in the vapor phase of liquid nitrogen. Analytical flow cytometry was used to check the purity and quantity of every magnetically sorted T cell population. Genomic DNA was isolated from every sorted fraction and measured by UV absorbance on a Nanodrop 2000c.

The sample is drawn from a study of shared clonotypes between healthy human individuals (dated by TCRdb to 2019 to 2021). Regarding the research as a whole: The cohort comprised two women and a few men aged 18 to 49 years. For each donor, three plates each were used for CD4 naive and CD4 memory, two plates were used for CD8 naive, and one plate was used for CD8 memory. Between about 0.85 and 10 billion PBMCs per donor were obtained by leukapheresis. To increase sequencing depth and limit assay-specific biases, different laboratories used diverse techniques to prepare libraries and sequence TCR repertoires. Blood TCR repertoires of 5 or 6 healthy adults were deeply sequenced to estimate repertoire size and the extent of clonotype sharing between individuals.

Study-level results and caveats: The genetic and exposure-history diversity represented was limited by the small number of donors. Pairwise subsampling led to the expectation that sequencing depth would affect the degree of clonotype sharing among donors. Around 5.4% of naive CD4, 3.5% of naive CD8, about 2.4% of memory CD4, and about 0.4% of memory CD8 clonotypes were shared across a few donors. Rarefaction of sorted-subset datasets indicated incomplete sequencing despite the large sequencing depth. Compared with non-shared clonotypes, clonotypes shared by all four sorted-subset donors had higher generation probabilities. Sampling was limited to blood, and TCR repertoires in tissue likely differ from TCR repertoires in blood. Naive subsets generally had larger estimated clonotype richness than memory subsets.

Using the deep immunoSEQ assay, TCR CDR3 regions were amplified from genomic DNA by multiplex PCR. Genomic DNA extracted from each cell subset was distributed evenly over all wells of several immunoSEQ 96-well plates, and each plate served as one replicate. For sorted subsets, roughly 200 ng genomic DNA, equal to about 30,000 T cell genomes, was loaded into each replicate PCR. Purified libraries were quantified with a Qubit 3.0 fluorometer, sized on a Bioanalyzer 2100, and re-quantified with the KAPA Library Quantification kit. Every immunoSEQ 96-well plate was sequenced on a separate single-read 150-cycle Illumina NextSeq 550 flow cell. The original pipeline was this. Because the immunoSEQ output included only junctional sequences and no quality scores, the filtering could not be the same as the filtering used for full-length reads. Sequences were annotated with PyIR, a Python wrapper for IgBLAST v1.9, and V/J genes and CDR3 were assigned using IMGT germline references. Reads were filtered out if the reads had weak V/J assignments (E-value above 1e-6), no CDR3, stop codons, out-of-frame junctions, or ambiguous translated residues. V3J clonotypes were defined as sequences sharing an identical inferred V gene, J gene, and CDR3 amino acid sequence. Percentage overlap between repertoires was computed as shared unique clonotypes divided by the size of the smaller repertoire. Richness of each repertoire was evaluated using RTK rarefaction, the Chao1 estimator, and Recon v2.1 estimates of unobserved clonotypes. Generation probabilities were computed with OLGA for all TCRbeta clonotypes obtained by the gDNA method from four donors. As stored in TCRdb, this immuneACCESS dataset retains in-frame rearrangements with V and J assigned. A fraction of the clones does not appear; measured against another copy, unresolved V genes explain less than half of the discrepancy, and the remainder lacks a known reason. The DNA gave D and trimming, while V, J and clone size come from that table. The sample profile shows about 2.2 million clones; approximately 94% of them were found once. Over 1.5% of the sample is held by the ten biggest clonotypes.

Material for sequencing was naive CD8+ T cells from PBMCs. The cell subset or site label, read with the paper, signifies: CD45RA+CCR7+. The receptor was isolated from a man younger than 30 in good health. Some clones in this sample may be carry-over from other donors' samples. The sequence joins TRBV11-2 to TRBJ1-3; 10 central bases correspond to TRBD1. CDR3 reads: CASSPGTGANTIYF. The DNA sequence is given as TGTGCCAGCAGCCCGGGGACAGGGGCGAACACCATATATTTT.